The 12 T cell receptor beta chains listed next were all sequenced from one sample in a study of blood T cell repertoires in COVID-19. The method was immunoSEQ multiplex PCR; TCRdb's version includes in-frame clones alone and lacks a portion of them. The repertoire holds about 180,000 clones, with 70% to 90% as singletons. The source material was peripheral blood. Receptors originate from a woman aged 30 to 39 with active or convalescent COVID-19.

The chain is built from TRBV4-1 and TRBJ1-2; possibly TRBD1 for D (5 bases). Per the germline V gene, CDR1 is MGHRA and CDR2 is YSYEKL. The CDR3 runs 13 residues. Trimming cost V 0 bases and J 14 bases, with 16 bases left between them. CDR3 bases: TGCGCCAGCAGCCAAGATCCTCGACAGCCGGATACCTTC. Protein: CASSQDPRQPDTF.

The J gene is TRBJ1-2, the V gene TRBV10-3; possible D gene TRBD1, 6 bases. The germline CDR1 and CDR2 sequences are ENHRY and SYGVKD. V dropped 3 bases and J dropped 1 base, with 15 bases sitting between them. CDR3 length: 16 residues. CDR3 residues: CAISDSRDIFNYGYTF. Here the CDR3 DNA reads TGTGCCATCAGTGATTCCCGGGACATCTTTAACTATGGCTACACCTTC.

The chain has TRBV15 and TRBJ2-1; TRBD1 matches at 9 bases. This CDR3 spans 18 amino acids. Looked up from germline, CDR1 is LNHNV and CDR2 is YYDKDF (reference sequence). The V segment lost 0 bases and the J segment 7 bases; nucleotides outside the gene matches: 13. CDR3 in DNA: TGTGCCACCAGCAGAGATCTACCATCCGGGACAGGGAGAAATGAGCAGTTCTTC. Protein: CATSRDLPSGTGRNEQFF.

V gene TRBV5-1 combines with J gene TRBJ2-1; a weak D match, TRBD2 (6 bases). Looked up from germline, CDR1 is SGHRS and CDR2 is YFSETQ. Trimming stripped 3 bases from V and 13 bases from J, with 17 bases between. The CDR3 consists of 13 residues. The DNA of the CDR3 is TGCGCCAGCAGCTCTGGGCCCGGGAGAGAACAGTTCTTC. Translation gives CASSSGPGREQFF. The full variable domain, its missing parts supplied by reference TRBV5-1 and TRBJ2-1, is KAGVTQTPRYLIKTRGQQVTLSCSPISGHRSVSWYQQTPGQGLQFLFEYFSETQRNKGNFPGRFSGRQFSNSRSEMNVSTLELGDSALYLCASSSGPGREQFFGPGTRLTVL.

V is TRBV3-1 (or the pseudogene TRBV3-2) and J is TRBJ1-2; 9 nucleotides agree with TRBD1. V shed 4 bases and J 2 bases; nucleotides not matched to a gene: 8. The CDR3 runs to 16 residues. CDR1 and CDR2 from the germline V gene are LGHDT and YNNKEL (reference sequence). CDR3 DNA sequence: TGTGCCAGCAGCCCTCCGGGACAGGGAAGGAACTATGGCTACACCTTC. Translation: CASSPPGQGRNYGYTF.

This chain links TRBV24-1 with TRBJ1-2, with 7 bases identical to TRBD1. CDR3 size: 14 residues. The trim removed 4 bases at V and 3 bases at J, leaving 4 bases unmatched. Germline CDR1 reads KGHDR; CDR2 reads SFDVKD. The DNA for the CDR3 is TGTGCCACCAGTGAATCCGGGACAGACTATGGCTACACCTTC. This gives the protein CATSESGTDYGYTF.

J is TRBJ2-7 and V is TRBV5-5, with a tentative D call TRBD1 (5 bases). Germline CDR1 SGHKS, CDR2 YYEKEE (reference sequence). CDR3 size: 16 residues. The V and J ends lost 5 bases and 4 bases respectively, with 22 bases between them. The CDR3: CASRRAQVFVEYEQYF. CDR3 DNA: TGTGCCAGCAGACGGGCACAGGTTTTTGTGGAATACGAGCAGTACTTC.

The chain couples TRBV5-4 to TRBJ2-7, with 8 bases identical to TRBD1. The CDR3 extends over 15 amino acids. Per germline, CDR1 SGHNT and CDR2 YYREEE (reference sequence). With 4 bases clipped from V and 4 bases from J, the junction kept 10 bases outside the gene matches. CDR3 in DNA: TGTGCCAGCAGCCAATGGACAGGGAAAGGATACGAGCAGTACTTC. Translated, it gives CASSQWTGKGYEQYF.

Here the CDR3 DNA reads TGTGCCAGCAGTTACTCATTAACTAGCGGGCTCAATGAGCAGTTCTTC. Translated, it gives CASSYSLTSGLNEQFF. V and J are TRBV6-5 and TRBJ2-1; 9 nucleotides match TRBD2. CDR3 size: 16 residues. Looked up from germline, CDR1 is MNHEY and CDR2 is SVGAGI. The trim removed 0 bases at V and 6 bases at J, leaving 6 bases unmatched.

The gene calls are TRBV5-6 and TRBJ1-5; D gene uncertain. V was pared by 0 bases and J by 9 bases, with 10 bases between. From germline, CDR1 is SGHDT and CDR2 YYEEEE. The CDR3 sequence is 13 residues long. The CDR3 coding sequence is TGTGCCAGCAGCTTGGGGGCTCGGCCGCCCCAGCATTTT. This sequence encodes CASSLGARPPQHF.

V gene TRBV7-2 combines with J gene TRBJ2-1; maybe TRBD2 (6 bases). Per the germline V gene, CDR1 is SGHTA and CDR2 is FQGNSA. The CDR3 has 15 residues. Deletions cut 0 bases from V and 7 bases from J, with 13 bases between. This chain's CDR3 is CASSLASSARNEQFF. The CDR3 region has the DNA TGTGCCAGCAGCTTAGCGTCTAGCGCGCGAAATGAGCAGTTCTTC.

The chain couples TRBV2 to TRBJ2-5; possibly TRBD2 for D (6 bases). The V end lost 7 bases, the J end lost 5 bases, and 17 bases lay between the germline ends. Germline CDR1 reads SNHLY; CDR2 reads FYNNEI. The CDR3 runs to 14 residues. CDR3 amino acids: CASIPGLPRETQYF. As DNA, the CDR3 is TGTGCCAGCATCCCGGGACTTCCAAGGGAGACCCAGTACTTC.